These T cell receptor beta chains were read from a single sample in a study of T-cell reconstitution after alpha-beta-depleted transplantation in children. TCRdb recomputed calls from the PCR reads with MiXCR, one row per CDR3 protein. The profile covers approximately 630,000 distinct CDR3 sequences, with roughly 13% appearing a single time and 0.79% taken by the ten largest. The sequences come from PBMCs, collected before TCRalphabeta/CD19-depleted stem cell transplant. Every receptor here comes from a girl under 10 years old with congenital amegakaryocytic thrombocytopenia, due to receive a stem cell transplant. Both conserved end residues are part of each CDR3. D genes are given only for firm matches. The size of a clone is reported for some rows only, either as once, few or many, or as a class for expanded clones.

TRBV7-6	NA	TRBJ1-1	few	TGTGCCAGCAGCTTATATCTCTCGGGGACTGAAGCTTTCTTT	CASSLYLSGTEAFF
TRBV7-2	TRBD2	TRBJ2-1	many	TGTGCCAGCAGCCCCTCTAGCGGGCGAAACTCCTACAATGAGCAGTTCTTC	CASSPSSGRNSYNEQFF
TRBV5-1	TRBD1	TRBJ2-7	NA	TGCGCCAGCAGCTCAATAGGGACAGGGACCTACGAGCAGTACTTC	CASSSIGTGTYEQYF
TRBV20-1	NA	TRBJ2-7	many	TGCAGTGCCCCTCGACGGGGATCCTACGAGCAGTACTTC	CSAPRRGSYEQYF
TRBV20-1	NA	TRBJ2-7	many	TGCAGTGCTTGGGACCGCAGCTCCTACGAGCAGTACTTC	CSAWDRSSYEQYF
TRBV10-3	NA	TRBJ2-3	many	TGTGCCATCAGTGAGTCCGGTCCGAGCACAGATACGCAGTATTTT	CAISESGPSTDTQYF
TRBV18	TRBD2	TRBJ2-7	NA	TGTGCCAGCTCACCGACTAGCGGGAGAGAGCAGTACTTC	CASSPTSGREQYF
TRBV28	NA	TRBJ2-7	many	TGTGCCAGCATCTCGGAGCGAGATGCTACGGAGCAGTACTTC	CASISERDATEQYF
TRBV5-6	NA	TRBJ2-2	NA	TGTGCCAGCAGTAAAGCCGGGGAGCTGTTTTTT	CASSKAGELFF
TRBV12-3/TRBV12-4	NA	TRBJ2-7	NA	TGTGCCAGCACCTCCCCCCTGGGCGAGGGGTCCTACGAGCAGTACTTC	CASTSPLGEGSYEQYF